This T cell receptor beta chain appears in the sequencing data of a study of Tregs in tolerant kidney transplant recipients. Overall study results and limits: Biological reproducibility was not directly addressed, but technical replication error appeared minimal. Findings come from small patient numbers and require larger validation.

The table came from immunoSEQ multiplex PCR; TCRdb's copy has only in-frame clones and leaves some out. This table holds about 110,000 clones, 90% found once. A remark on this clone: Antigen: not known.

V dropped 7 bases and J dropped 6; count of bases not matched to a gene: 10. This CDR3 has 15 amino acids. Germline-derived CDR1 and CDR2 are MDHEN and SYDVKM. This chain joins TRBV28 and TRBJ2-2, with 8 nucleotides matching TRBD2. The TCR was taken from a human donor who received a combined kidney and bone marrow transplant. The input for sequencing was CD4+ T cells from blood, taken before the transplant. Written as DNA, the CDR3 is TGTGCCAGCATTTCCCCCGGGAGGGCCGCCGGGGAGCTGTTTTTT. Its protein is CASISPGRAAGELFF.